The sequence of this T cell receptor beta chain was determined in a study of Graves' ophthalmopathy and Graves' hyperthyroidism. CDR3 length equals 13 residues. The V end lost 0 bases, the J end lost 6 bases, and 8 bases lay between the germline ends. This clonotype was found many times. Amplifying from RNA transcripts, the study obtained TCR beta CDR3 regions. First-round RT-PCR relied on HTBI primers, and a second-round multiplex PCR came next. TCRdb called the multiplex PCR reads again in MiXCR, with one record for every CDR3 protein. The sample lists 300,000 to 500,000 distinct CDR3 sequences; just over 15% were seen once.

The chain is built from TRBV12-3 or TRBV12-4 and TRBJ1-2; tentatively, D is TRBD1 (5 bases). Material for sequencing was peripheral blood. The receptor was isolated from a woman under 30 with stable Graves' hyperthyroidism. The CDR3 DNA reads as TGTGCCAGCAGTTTAGCAGGGGATAATGGCTACACCTTC. Translation: CASSLAGDNGYTF.